This paragraph reports one TCR beta chain. As processed by the authors: By means of reference gene primer amplification, nucleated cell counts were estimated. Assay used: immunoSEQ multiplex PCR; TCRdb lists only in-frame clones, some missing. The D gene and trimming were derived from the DNA, and the V and J assignments and clone size from that table. The profile shows about 220,000 clones, roughly 84% of them singletons. The data derive from a study of blood T cell repertoires in COVID-19. Study information: Donors in the United States, Italy and Spain gave samples during acute or convalescent COVID-19.

The CDR3 extends over 16 amino acids. Trimming took 2 bases from V and 2 from J; bases not matched to a gene: 5. In germline, CDR1 is MNHNS, CDR2 SASEGT. Sequenced sample: peripheral blood. The TCR was taken from a man over 45 who had recovered from COVID-19. This rearrangement joins TRBV6-1 to TRBJ2-3; 9 nucleotides line up with TRBD2. CDR3 DNA sequence: TGTGCCAGCAGTGAAAGGGCGGGAGGGCCCACAGATACGCAGTATTTT. Its translation: CASSERAGGPTDTQYF.